Listed below are T cell receptor beta chains from one sample, sequenced in a study of regulatory T cells in long-lasting Graves disease. Each CDR3 protein gets one entry after TCRdb re-called the multiplex PCR reads with MiXCR. Of some 350,000 distinct CDR3 sequences detected, 15% to 20% appear once; the ten largest clones hold 20% to 25%. A further study also used this sample, focusing on T cells in Graves' hyperthyroidism and ophthalmopathy.

The specimen comprised peripheral blood mononuclear cells (PBMCs), sampled at new diagnosis, from a patient treated with antithyroid drugs. These TCRs come from a woman aged 18 to 35 with Graves disease. Each CDR3 is given with its conserved first and last residue. A D gene is named only where the DNA matches it firmly. The size entry is marked missing in some rows and otherwise reads once, few, many or a size class.

V: TRBV28
size: many
D: TRBD1
J: TRBJ1-2
DNA: TGTGCCAGCAAAAACAGGGGCTATGGCTACACCTTC
CDR3: CASKNRGYGYTF

V: TRBV6-1
size: many
D: TRBD2
J: TRBJ2-1
DNA: TGTGCCAGCAGTGGGCGAGGAGCGGGGGGGCCTGATGAGCAGTTCTTC
CDR3: CASSGRGAGGPDEQFF

V: TRBV28
size: many
D: .
J: TRBJ2-3
DNA: TGTGCCAGCAGTTTATTGAGCGGTACGCAGTATTTT
CDR3: CASSLLSGTQYF

V: TRBV30
size: .
D: TRBD1
J: TRBJ1-6
DNA: TGTGCCTGGAGGACAGGGGGACGTAATTCACCCCTCCACTTT
CDR3: CAWRTGGRNSPLHF

V: TRBV27
size: few
D: TRBD2
J: TRBJ2-5
DNA: TGTGCCAGCAAAGGCGGGAGGGCCCCAGAGACCCAGTACTTC
CDR3: CASKGGRAPETQYF

V: TRBV28
size: many
D: .
J: TRBJ2-1
DNA: TGTGCCAGCAGTTACCGGACCCGAAGCTCCTACAATGAGCAGTTCTTC
CDR3: CASSYRTRSSYNEQFF

V: TRBV5-1
size: many
D: .
J: TRBJ2-2
DNA: TGTGCCAGCAGCTCCGGGACTGTGTGGAACACCGGGGAGCTGTTTTTT
CDR3: CASSSGTVWNTGELFF

V: TRBV27
size: many
D: TRBD2
J: TRBJ2-7
DNA: TGTGCCAGCAGCCGGTATAGCGGGAGGGACGACGAGCAGTACTTC
CDR3: CASSRYSGRDDEQYF

V: TRBV19
size: .
D: .
J: TRBJ1-1
DNA: TGTGCCAGTAGTATCCGGGGACGACACACTGAAGCTTTCTTT
CDR3: CASSIRGRHTEAFF

V: TRBV7-7
size: .
D: TRBD2
J: TRBJ2-5
DNA: TGTGCTAGCAGCTTCACTAGCGGGAGGTTGGAGACCCAGTACTTC
CDR3: CASSFTSGRLETQYF

V: TRBV5-1
size: .
D: .
J: TRBJ2-5
DNA: TGCGCCAGCGGGACCATCCAAGAGACCCAGTACTTC
CDR3: CASGTIQETQYF

V: TRBV25-1
size: once
D: TRBD1
J: TRBJ2-2
DNA: TGTGCCAGCAGAGAACAGGGGGCGTTCACCGGGGAGCTGTTTTTT
CDR3: CASREQGAFTGELFF

V: TRBV24-1
size: many
D: TRBD2
J: TRBJ2-3
DNA: TGTGCCACCAGTGATTCCTGGACTAGCGGGGACAGCACAGATACGCAGTATTTT
CDR3: CATSDSWTSGDSTDTQYF

V: TRBV29-1
size: .
D: TRBD2
J: TRBJ2-1
DNA: TGCAGCGTCAGACTAGCGGGAAGATACAATGAGCAGTTCTTC
CDR3: CSVRLAGRYNEQFF

V: TRBV7-9
size: many
D: .
J: TRBJ2-2
DNA: TGTGCCAGCAGCCTATGGGGCACCGGGGAGCTGTTTTTT
CDR3: CASSLWGTGELFF

V: TRBV12-5
size: few
D: TRBD1
J: TRBJ2-2
DNA: TGTGCTAGTGGTTCCGTCAGACAGGGATACGCCGGGGAGCTGTTTTTT
CDR3: CASGSVRQGYAGELFF

V: TRBV6-1
size: many
D: .
J: TRBJ2-2
DNA: TGTGCCAGCAGGTTAACCTACACCGGGGAGCTGTTTTTT
CDR3: CASRLTYTGELFF

V: TRBV27
size: few
D: .
J: TRBJ1-6
DNA: TGTGCCAGCACAGGGAACTCCTATAATTCACCCCTCCACTTT
CDR3: CASTGNSYNSPLHF